Below are 16 T cell receptor beta chains sequenced from a single sample in a study of T-cell memory formation after mild COVID-19. In TCRdb, the 5' RACE reads were re-called with MiXCR into one record per CDR3 protein. Of some 450,000 distinct CDR3 sequences in the sample, approximately 18% were seen once. The specimen sequenced was PBMCs or a T cell subset sorted from them (not recorded which). The receptor set was obtained from a young man who had mild COVID-19 (a few samples of this study predate the infection). Cell type and time point are not known.

In its sample, this clonotype was seen a few times. The chain couples TRBV13 to TRBJ2-1; D uncertain. CDR1 PRHDT and CDR2 FYEKMQ come from the germline V gene (reference sequence). Trimming stripped 0 bases from V and 3 bases from J, with 9 bases between. This CDR3 spans 15 amino acids. CDR3 amino acids: CASSLGQDLYNEQFF. As DNA, the CDR3 is TGTGCCAGCAGCTTAGGGCAGGATCTCTACAATGAGCAGTTCTTC. The full variable domain, rest sourced from reference TRBV13 and TRBJ2-1, is AAGVIQSPRHLIKEKRETATLKCYPIPRHDTVYWYQQGPGQDPQFLISFYEKMQSDKGSIPDRFSAQQFSDYHSELNMSSLELGDSALYFCASSLGQDLYNEQFFGPGTRLTVL.

The chain links TRBV7-2 to TRBJ1-4; TRBD1 is a possible D gene (5 bases). This CDR3 comprises 13 residues. Germline V gene data show CDR1 as SGHTA and CDR2 as FQGNSA. V was pared by 2 bases and J by 8 bases, with 9 bases between. The CDR3 is CASSLPQGEKLFF. The CDR3, as DNA: TGTGCCAGCAGCTTACCCCAGGGAGAAAAACTGTTTTTT.

On this clonotype itself: This may come from a read error, since a much larger clone is one base off. The chain employs TRBV4-1 and TRBJ1-5, with D perhaps matching TRBD1 (5 bases). The CDR3 consists of 13 residues. V was pared by 0 bases and J by 6 bases, with 6 bases between. Germline-derived CDR1 and CDR2 are MGHRA and YSYEKL. This CDR3 reads CASSQDGGQPQHF. The DNA for the CDR3 is TGCGCCAGCAGCCAAGATGGGGGTCAGCCCCAGCATTTT.

V is TRBV6-5 and J is TRBJ2-7; D gene ambiguous. The CDR3 is 13 residues long. The germline V and J ends were trimmed by 9 bases and 3 bases, with 15 bases remaining between them. CDR1 and CDR2 from the germline V gene are MNHEY and SVGAGI. CDR3 region: CASSMSSGYEQYV. CDR3 nucleotide sequence: TGTGCCAGTTCTATGAGTTCGGGCTACGAGCAGTACGTC.

The gene calls are TRBV6-5 and TRBJ1-2; D is uncertain. CDR1 and CDR2 from the germline V gene are MNHEY and SVGAGI. Trimming removed 4 bases from V and 8 bases from J, with 17 bases in between. The CDR3 is made up of 14 amino acids. CDR3 in DNA: TGTGCCAGCAGTTCCAGTCTTCTCGGGGAAGGCTACACCTTC. Protein product: CASSSSLLGEGYTF.

This clonotype was seen only a few times. CDR3 bases: TGCGCCAGCAGCTTGGTCCTAGATCCTGGGGCCAACGTCCTGACTTTC. Protein: CASSLVLDPGANVLTF. The rearrangement joins TRBV5-1 to TRBJ2-6; D call uncertain. V shed 0 bases and J shed 2 bases, with 9 bases lying between them. The CDR3 contains 16 residues. Looked up from germline, CDR1 is SGHRS and CDR2 is YFSETQ.

The V and J genes are TRBV5-5 and TRBJ2-7, with D perhaps being TRBD1 or TRBD2 (5 bases each). The germline V and J ends were trimmed by 4 bases and 6 bases, with 20 bases remaining between them. The CDR3 is 15 residues long. Germline CDR1 and CDR2: SGHKS and YYEKEE (reference sequence). CDR3: CASSLGASIVSEQYF. DNA of the CDR3: TGTGCCAGCAGCCTCGGGGCCTCTATCGTGTCCGAGCAGTACTTC.

Note on this clonotype: The junction differs from germline at one of its ends, possibly a read error. The chain employs TRBV20-1 and TRBJ2-4, with D hard to call. Germline V CDR1 and CDR2: DFQATT, SNEGSKA (reference sequence). The CDR3 is 12 amino acids. CDR3 sequence: CSVRLAKNIQYF. CDR3 DNA sequence: TGCAGTGTTAGACTAGCCAAAAACATTCAGTACTTC.

The chain carries TRBV4-3 and TRBJ1-1; D is possibly TRBD1 (5 bases). The CDR3 extends over 15 amino acids. Trimming left V 4 bases short and J 3 bases short, with 15 bases between. Germline CDR1 is LGHNA and CDR2 is YSLEER. CDR3 sequence reads: CASSPYLGGDTEAFF. The CDR3 DNA reads TGCGCCAGCAGCCCTTATTTGGGGGGGGACACTGAAGCTTTCTTT.

This chain links TRBV29-1 with TRBJ2-3, with 8 nucleotides matching TRBD2. Germline V gene lookup returns CDR1 SQVTM and CDR2 ANQGSEA. This CDR3 has 15 residues. Losses at the gene ends were 3 bases for V and 4 bases for J; bases not matched to a gene: 9. CDR3: CSVERSRGGPDTQYF. As DNA, the CDR3 is TGCAGCGTTGAGCGGAGTCGGGGGGGCCCAGATACGCAGTATTTT.

This clonotype came up a few times. The gene calls are TRBV7-9 and TRBJ1-1; no clear D gene. The CDR3 runs 11 residues. V was pared by 3 bases and J by 7 bases, with 6 bases between. Germline values: CDR1 SEHNR, CDR2 FQNEAQ (reference sequence). The CDR3 is CASSFQVEAFF. CDR3 coding DNA: TGTGCCAGCAGCTTCCAGGTTGAAGCTTTCTTT.

This clonotype was counted only a few times. This sequence joins TRBV5-1 and TRBJ2-5; no reliable D call. The CDR3 runs 14 residues. Germline CDR1 is SGHRS and CDR2 is YFSETQ. V lost 3 bases and J lost 5, with 14 bases in between. The CDR3 sequence: CASSSAQTWETQYF. CDR3 bases: TGCGCCAGCAGCTCGGCCCAGACATGGGAGACCCAGTACTTC.

This clonotype was observed a few times. J is TRBJ2-5 and V is TRBV23-1; 8 bases align to TRBD1. TRBV23-1 is treated as an ORF (open reading frame) with a function not yet certain. V lost 4 bases and J lost 3; bases outside the gene matches: 10. The CDR3 contains 16 residues. The CDR3 bases are TGCGCCAGCAGTCGACCAGACCAGGGGGCGAAAGAGACCCAGTACTTC. It yields the protein CASSRPDQGAKETQYF.

The chain carries TRBV7-3 and TRBJ2-3; TRBD1 is a possible D gene (6 bases). This CDR3 comprises 17 residues. Trimming took 5 bases from V and 2 from J, leaving 20 bases between them. The germline V gene encodes CDR1 SGHTA and CDR2 FQGTGA. CDR3 sequence: CASSQGSGGGYTDTQYF. As DNA, the CDR3 is TGTGCCAGCAGCCAGGGGAGTGGGGGTGGCTACACAGATACGCAGTATTTT.

This clonotype appeared a few times. V usage is TRBV4-3 and J usage is TRBJ2-3, with D unclear. This CDR3 spans 13 amino acids. Trimming shortened V by 0 bases and J by 5 bases, and 6 bases separated the two germline ends. CDR1 and CDR2 (germline): LGHNA, YSLEER. The CDR3 sequence: CASSQERRDTQYF. In nucleotides, the CDR3 is TGCGCCAGCAGCCAAGAAAGGAGAGATACGCAGTATTTT.

This clonotype appeared once. The rearrangement links TRBV28 to TRBJ2-2, with D uncertain. This CDR3 comprises 15 residues. In germline, CDR1 is MDHEN, CDR2 SYDVKM. V was clipped by 3 bases and J by 0 bases, with 8 bases between them. This CDR3 reads CASSFGSSNTGELFF. As DNA, the CDR3 is TGTGCCAGCAGTTTCGGCTCTTCGAACACCGGGGAGCTGTTTTTT.